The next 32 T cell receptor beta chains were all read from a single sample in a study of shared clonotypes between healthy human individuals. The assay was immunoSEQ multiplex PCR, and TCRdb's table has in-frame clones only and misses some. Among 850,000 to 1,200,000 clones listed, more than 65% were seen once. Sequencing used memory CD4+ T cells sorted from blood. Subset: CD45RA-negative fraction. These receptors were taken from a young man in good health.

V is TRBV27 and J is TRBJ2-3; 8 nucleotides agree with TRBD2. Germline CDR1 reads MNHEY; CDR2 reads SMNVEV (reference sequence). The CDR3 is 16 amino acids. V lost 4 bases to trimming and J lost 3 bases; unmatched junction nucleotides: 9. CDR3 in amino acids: CASSYPGGAQTDTQYF. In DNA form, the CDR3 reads TGTGCCAGCAGTTACCCCGGGGGGGCGCAAACAGATACGCAGTATTTT.

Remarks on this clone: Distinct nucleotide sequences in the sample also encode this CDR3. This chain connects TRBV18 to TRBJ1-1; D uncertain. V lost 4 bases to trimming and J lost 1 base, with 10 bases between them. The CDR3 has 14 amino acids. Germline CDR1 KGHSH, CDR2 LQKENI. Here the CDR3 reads CASSLRGENTEAFF. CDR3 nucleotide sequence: TGTGCCAGCTCACTAAGAGGTGAGAACACTGAAGCTTTCTTT.

The CDR3 loop reads CASSSSGRTQETQYF. The CDR3 nucleotides are TGTGCCAGCAGCTCTTCCGGGCGGACACAAGAGACCCAGTACTTC. The J gene is TRBJ2-5, the V gene TRBV7-2; D may be TRBD1 (5 bases). The V and J ends lost 4 bases and 2 bases respectively, with 14 bases between them. The germline gives CDR1 SGHTA, CDR2 FQGNSA. The CDR3 spans 15 residues.

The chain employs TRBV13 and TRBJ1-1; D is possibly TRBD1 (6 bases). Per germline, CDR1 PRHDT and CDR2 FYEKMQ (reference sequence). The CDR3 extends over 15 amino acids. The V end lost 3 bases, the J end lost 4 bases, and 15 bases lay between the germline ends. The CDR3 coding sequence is TGTGCCAGCAGCTTGGCAGGGGTTTTGCGCACTGAAGCTTTCTTT. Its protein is CASSLAGVLRTEAFF.

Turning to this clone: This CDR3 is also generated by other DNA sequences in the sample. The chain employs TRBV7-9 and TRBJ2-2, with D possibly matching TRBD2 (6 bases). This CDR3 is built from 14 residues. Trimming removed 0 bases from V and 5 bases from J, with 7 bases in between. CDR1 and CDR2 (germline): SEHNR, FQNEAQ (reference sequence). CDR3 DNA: TGTGCCAGCAGCTTAGCGGGGGGTACCGGGGAGCTGTTTTTT. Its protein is CASSLAGGTGELFF.

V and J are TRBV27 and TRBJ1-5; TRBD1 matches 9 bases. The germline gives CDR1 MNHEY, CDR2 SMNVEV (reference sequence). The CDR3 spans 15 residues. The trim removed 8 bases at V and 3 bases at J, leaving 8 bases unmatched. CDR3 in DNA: TGTGCCAGCCGACGAGGGACAGGGATCAATCAGCCCCAGCATTTT. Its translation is CASRRGTGINQPQHF.

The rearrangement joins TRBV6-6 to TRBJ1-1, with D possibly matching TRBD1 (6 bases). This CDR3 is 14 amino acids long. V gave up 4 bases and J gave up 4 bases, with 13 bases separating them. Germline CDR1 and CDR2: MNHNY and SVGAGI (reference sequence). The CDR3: CASSSTRGPTEAFF. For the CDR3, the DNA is TGTGCCAGCAGTTCAACCCGGGGGCCCACTGAAGCTTTCTTT.

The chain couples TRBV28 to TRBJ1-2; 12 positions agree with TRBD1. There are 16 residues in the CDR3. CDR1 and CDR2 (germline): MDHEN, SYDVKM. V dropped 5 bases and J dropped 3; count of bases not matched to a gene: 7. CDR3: CASSQSGTGGYYGYTF. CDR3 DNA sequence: TGTGCCAGCAGTCAATCCGGGACAGGGGGCTACTATGGCTACACCTTC.

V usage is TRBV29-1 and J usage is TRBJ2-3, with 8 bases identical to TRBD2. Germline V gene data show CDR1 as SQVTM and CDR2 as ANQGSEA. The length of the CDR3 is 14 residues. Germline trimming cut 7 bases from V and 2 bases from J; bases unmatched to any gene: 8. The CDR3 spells CSASKLADTDTQYF. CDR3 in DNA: TGCAGCGCATCTAAACTAGCGGACACAGATACGCAGTATTTT.

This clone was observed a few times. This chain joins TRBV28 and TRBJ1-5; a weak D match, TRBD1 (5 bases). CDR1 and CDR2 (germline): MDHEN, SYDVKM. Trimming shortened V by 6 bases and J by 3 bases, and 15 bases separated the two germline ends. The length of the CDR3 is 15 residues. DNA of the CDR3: TGTGCCAGCAGCTCAGGGTCCGGAAACAATCAGCCCCAGCATTTT. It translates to CASSSGSGNNQPQHF.

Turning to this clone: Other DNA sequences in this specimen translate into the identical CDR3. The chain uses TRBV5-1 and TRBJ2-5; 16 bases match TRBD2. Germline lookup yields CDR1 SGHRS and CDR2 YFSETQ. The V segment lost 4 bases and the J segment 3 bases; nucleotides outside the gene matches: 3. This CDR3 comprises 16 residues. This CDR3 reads CASSPGTSGGEETQYF. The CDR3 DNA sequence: TGCGCCAGCAGCCCCGGGACTAGCGGGGGGGAAGAGACCCAGTACTTC.

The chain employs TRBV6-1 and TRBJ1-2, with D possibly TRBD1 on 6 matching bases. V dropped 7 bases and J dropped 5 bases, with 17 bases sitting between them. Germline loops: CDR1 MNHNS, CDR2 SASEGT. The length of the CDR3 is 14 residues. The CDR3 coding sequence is TGTGCCAGCACGAGGGACACACAAATATATGGCTACACCTTC. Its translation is CASTRDTQIYGYTF.

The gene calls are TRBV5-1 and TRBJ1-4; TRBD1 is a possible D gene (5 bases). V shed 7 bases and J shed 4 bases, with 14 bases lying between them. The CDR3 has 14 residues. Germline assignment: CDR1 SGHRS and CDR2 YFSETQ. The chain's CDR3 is CASGPGGDNEKLFF. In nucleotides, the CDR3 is TGCGCCAGCGGTCCGGGGGGAGATAATGAAAAACTGTTTTTT.

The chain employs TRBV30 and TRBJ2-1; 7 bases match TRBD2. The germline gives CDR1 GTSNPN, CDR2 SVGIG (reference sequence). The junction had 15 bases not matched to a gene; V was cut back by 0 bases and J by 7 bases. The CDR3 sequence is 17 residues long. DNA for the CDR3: TGTGCCTGGAGTGTACGCCTAACTGGCGGGAGAGGGAATGAGCAGTTCTTC. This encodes CAWSVRLTGGRGNEQFF.

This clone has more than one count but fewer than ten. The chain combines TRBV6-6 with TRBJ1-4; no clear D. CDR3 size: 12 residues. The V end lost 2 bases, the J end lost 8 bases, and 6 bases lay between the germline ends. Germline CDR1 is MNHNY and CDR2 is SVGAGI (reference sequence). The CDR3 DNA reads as TGTGCCAGCAGTTACACTGGGGAAAAACTGTTTTTT. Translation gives CASSYTGEKLFF.

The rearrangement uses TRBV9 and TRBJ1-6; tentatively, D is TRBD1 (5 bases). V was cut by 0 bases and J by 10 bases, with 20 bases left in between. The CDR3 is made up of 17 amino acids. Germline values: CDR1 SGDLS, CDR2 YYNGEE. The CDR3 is CASSVGGAHPRGSPLHF. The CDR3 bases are TGTGCCAGCAGCGTAGGGGGTGCACATCCCCGGGGGTCACCCCTCCACTTT.

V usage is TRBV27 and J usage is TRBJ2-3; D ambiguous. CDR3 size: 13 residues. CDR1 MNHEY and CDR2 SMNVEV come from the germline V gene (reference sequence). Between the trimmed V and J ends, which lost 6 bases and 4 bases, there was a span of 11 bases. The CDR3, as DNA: TGTGCCAGCAGACCGAGACTGCCAGATACGCAGTATTTT. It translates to CASRPRLPDTQYF.

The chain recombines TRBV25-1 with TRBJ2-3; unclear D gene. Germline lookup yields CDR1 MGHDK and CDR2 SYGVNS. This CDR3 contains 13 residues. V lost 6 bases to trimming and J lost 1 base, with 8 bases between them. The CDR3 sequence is CASRIEGTDTQYF. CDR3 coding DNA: TGTGCCAGCAGAATTGAAGGCACAGATACGCAGTATTTT.

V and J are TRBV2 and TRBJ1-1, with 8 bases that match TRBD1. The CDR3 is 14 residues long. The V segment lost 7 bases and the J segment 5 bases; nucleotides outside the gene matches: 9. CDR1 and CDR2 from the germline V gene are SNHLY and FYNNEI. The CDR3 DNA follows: TGTGCCAGCACCTTCGGCAGGGGGCCTACTGAAGCTTTCTTT. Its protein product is CASTFGRGPTEAFF.

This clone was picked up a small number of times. The CDR3 spells CAWRGTVGQPQHF. CDR3 sequence (DNA): TGTGCCTGGAGAGGGACAGTAGGGCAGCCCCAGCATTTT. The rearrangement links TRBV30 to TRBJ1-5; TRBD1 matches at 7 bases. Germline trimming cut 3 bases from V and 7 bases from J; bases unmatched to any gene: 6. The CDR3 covers 13 residues. From germline, CDR1 is GTSNPN and CDR2 SVGIG (reference sequence).

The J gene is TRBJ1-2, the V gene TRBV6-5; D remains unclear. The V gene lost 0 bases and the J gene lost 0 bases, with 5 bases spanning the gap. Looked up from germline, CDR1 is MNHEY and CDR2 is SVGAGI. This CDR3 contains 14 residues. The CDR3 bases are TGTGCCAGCAGTTACTCGAGTTCTAACTATGGCTACACCTTC. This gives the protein CASSYSSSNYGYTF.

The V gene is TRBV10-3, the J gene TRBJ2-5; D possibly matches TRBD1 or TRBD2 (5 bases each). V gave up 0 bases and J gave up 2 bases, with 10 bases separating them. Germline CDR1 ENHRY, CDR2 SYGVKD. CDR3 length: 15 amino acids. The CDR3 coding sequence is TGTGCCATCAGTGAGTCGGGGACCCCTCAAGAGACCCAGTACTTC. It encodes CAISESGTPQETQYF.

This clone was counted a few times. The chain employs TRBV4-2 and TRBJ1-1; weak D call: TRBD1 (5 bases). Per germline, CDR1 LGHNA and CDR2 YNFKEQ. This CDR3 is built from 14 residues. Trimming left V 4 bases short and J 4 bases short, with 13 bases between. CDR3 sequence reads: CASSPGQRGTEAFF. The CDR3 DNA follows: TGTGCCAGCAGCCCAGGACAAAGAGGCACTGAAGCTTTCTTT.

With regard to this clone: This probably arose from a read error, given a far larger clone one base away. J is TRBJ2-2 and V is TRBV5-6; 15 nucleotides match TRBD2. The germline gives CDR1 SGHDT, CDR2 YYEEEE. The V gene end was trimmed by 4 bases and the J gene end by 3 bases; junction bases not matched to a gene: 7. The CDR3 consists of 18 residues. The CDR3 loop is CASSNRTSGRGDTGELFF. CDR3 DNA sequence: TGTGCCAGCAGCAACCGGACTAGCGGGAGGGGGGACACCGGGGAGCTGTTTTTT.

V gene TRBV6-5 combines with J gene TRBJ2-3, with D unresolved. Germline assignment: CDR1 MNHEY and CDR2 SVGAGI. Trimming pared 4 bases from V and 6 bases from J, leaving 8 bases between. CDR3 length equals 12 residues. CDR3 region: CASSLPSDTQYF. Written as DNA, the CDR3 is TGTGCCAGCAGTTTGCCTTCGGATACGCAGTATTTT.

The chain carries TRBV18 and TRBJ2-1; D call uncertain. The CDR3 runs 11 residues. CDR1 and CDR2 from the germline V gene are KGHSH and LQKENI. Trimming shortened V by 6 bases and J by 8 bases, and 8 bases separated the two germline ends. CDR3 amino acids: CASSSPYEQFF. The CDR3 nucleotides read TGTGCCAGCTCGTCCCCGTATGAGCAGTTCTTC.

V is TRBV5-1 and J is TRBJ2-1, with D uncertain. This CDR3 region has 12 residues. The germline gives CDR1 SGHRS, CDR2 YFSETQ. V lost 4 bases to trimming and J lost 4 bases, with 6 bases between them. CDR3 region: CASSQVYNEQFF. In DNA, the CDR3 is TGCGCCAGCAGCCAGGTTTACAATGAGCAGTTCTTC. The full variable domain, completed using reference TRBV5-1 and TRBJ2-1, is KAGVTQTPRYLIKTRGQQVTLSCSPISGHRSVSWYQQTPGQGLQFLFEYFSETQRNKGNFPGRFSGRQFSNSRSEMNVSTLELGDSALYLCASSQVYNEQFFGPGTRLTVL.

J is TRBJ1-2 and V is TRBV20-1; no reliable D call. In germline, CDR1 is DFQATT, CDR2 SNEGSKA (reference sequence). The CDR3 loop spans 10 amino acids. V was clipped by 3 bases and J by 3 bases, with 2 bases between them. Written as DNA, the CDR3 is TGCAGTGCTAGGGACTATGGCTACACCTTC. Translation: CSARDYGYTF.

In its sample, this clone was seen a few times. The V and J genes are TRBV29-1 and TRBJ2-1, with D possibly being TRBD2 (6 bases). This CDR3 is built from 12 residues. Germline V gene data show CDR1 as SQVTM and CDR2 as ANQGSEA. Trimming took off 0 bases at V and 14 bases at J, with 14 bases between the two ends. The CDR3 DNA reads TGCAGCGTTGAAGAAGGCTCGACGGGGGAGTTCTTC. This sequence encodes CSVEEGSTGEFF.

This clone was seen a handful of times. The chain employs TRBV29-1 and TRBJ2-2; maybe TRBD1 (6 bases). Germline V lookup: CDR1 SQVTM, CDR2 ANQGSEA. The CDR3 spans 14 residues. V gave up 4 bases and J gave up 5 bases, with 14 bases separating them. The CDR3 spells CSVAAQGRTGELFF. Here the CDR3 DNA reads TGCAGCGTTGCTGCCCAGGGGAGAACCGGGGAGCTGTTTTTT.

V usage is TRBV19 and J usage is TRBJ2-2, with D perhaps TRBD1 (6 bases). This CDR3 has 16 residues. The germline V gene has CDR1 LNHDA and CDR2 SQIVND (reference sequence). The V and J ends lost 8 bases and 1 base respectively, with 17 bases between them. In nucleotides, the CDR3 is TGTGCCAGTCGCTCCCCCGGGACAATGAACACCGGGGAGCTGTTTTTT. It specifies CASRSPGTMNTGELFF.

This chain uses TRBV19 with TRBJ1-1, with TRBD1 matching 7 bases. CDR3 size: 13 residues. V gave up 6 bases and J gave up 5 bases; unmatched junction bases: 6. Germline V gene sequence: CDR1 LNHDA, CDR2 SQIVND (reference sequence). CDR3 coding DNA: TGTGCCAGTAGCGACAGGGTAAAGACTGAAGCTTTCTTT. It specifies CASSDRVKTEAFF.